What follows are 17 T cell receptor beta chains derived from one specimen sequenced in a study of blood T cell repertoires in COVID-19. Measured with immunoSEQ multiplex PCR; TCRdb has only the in-frame clones, and not every one. The data contain 60,000 to 70,000 clones, roughly 85% of them singletons. The sample taken for sequencing was peripheral blood. These receptors were collected from a man older than 75 with acute or convalescent COVID-19.

The gene calls are TRBV7-2 and TRBJ1-2; no clear D gene. The germline V gene encodes CDR1 SGHTA and CDR2 FQGNSA. The CDR3 consists of 15 residues. V was pared by 5 bases and J by 4 bases, with 17 bases between. As DNA, the CDR3 is TGTGCCAGCAGCGAAGGAGGTAACGTCGGCTATGGCTACACCTTC. This translates into CASSEGGNVGYGYTF.

The V and J genes are TRBV30 and TRBJ1-4; 7 bases are shared with TRBD1. CDR1 GTSNPN and CDR2 SVGIG come from the germline V gene (reference sequence). This CDR3 comprises 14 residues. Unmatched junction bases numbered 5, after V lost 0 bases and J lost 7 bases. CDR3 protein: CAWSVGGTGEKLFF. In DNA form, the CDR3 reads TGTGCCTGGAGTGTAGGGGGCACGGGTGAAAAACTGTTTTTT.

This clone has a single count. The rearrangement uses TRBV7-9 and TRBJ2-3; weak D call: TRBD2 (7 bases). CDR1 and CDR2 (germline): SEHNR, FQNEAQ (reference sequence). V lost 5 bases and J lost 6, with 21 bases in between. CDR3 length: 16 residues. CDR3 in amino acids: CASSPQRGAGRDTQYF. As DNA, the CDR3 is TGTGCCAGCAGCCCCCAACGGGGGGCGGGTCGGGATACGCAGTATTTT.

This chain joins TRBV7-8 and TRBJ1-3; 7 bases fit TRBD1. V shed 4 bases, J shed 0 bases, and the junction held 3 bases outside the gene matches. The germline CDR1 and CDR2 sequences are SGHVS and FQNEAQ. The CDR3 totals 15 residues. This CDR3 is CASSSDRVSGNTIYF. As DNA, the CDR3 is TGTGCCAGCAGCTCAGACAGGGTCTCTGGAAACACCATATATTTT. Looking up the rest from reference TRBV7-8 and TRBJ1-3 gives the full variable domain: GAGVSQSPRYKVAKRGQDVALRCDPISGHVSLFWYQQALGQGPEFLTYFQNEAQLDKSGLPSDRFFAERPEGSVSTLKIQRTQQEDSAVYLCASSSDRVSGNTIYFGEGSWLTVV.

The chain carries TRBV9 and TRBJ1-1; D gene uncertain. V lost 4 bases, J lost 3 bases, and 7 bases lay in between. The CDR3 extends over 12 amino acids. The V gene's germline CDR1 is SGDLS and CDR2 YYNGEE. The CDR3 spells CASSMSHTEAFF. The CDR3 coding sequence is TGTGCCAGCAGCATGTCTCACACTGAAGCTTTCTTT.

V and J are TRBV30 and TRBJ1-5; the match to TRBD1 covers 8 bases. This CDR3 spans 14 amino acids. Germline V CDR1 and CDR2: GTSNPN, SVGIG (reference sequence). V shed 5 bases and J 6 bases; nucleotides not matched to a gene: 9. As DNA, the CDR3 is TGTGCCTGGGGGGGGACAGGCTTAACTCAGCCCCAGCATTTT. Its translation: CAWGGTGLTQPQHF. The full variable domain, in which reference TRBV30 and TRBJ1-5 provide the parts outside the CDR3, is SQTIHQWPATLVQPVGSPLSLECTVEGTSNPNLYWYRQAAGRGLQLLFYSVGIGQISSEVPQNLSASRPQDRQFILSSKKLLLSDSGFYLCAWGGTGLTQPQHFGDGTRLSIL.

The rearrangement joins TRBV11-3 to TRBJ2-5; D unclear. The CDR3 sequence is 11 residues long. CDR1 and CDR2 from the germline V gene are SGHNT and YENEEA. V was trimmed by 6 bases and J by 7 bases, leaving 9 bases between them. CDR3 coding DNA: TGTGCCAGCAGTTCCCTCGGGACCCAGTACTTC. Its translation: CASSSLGTQYF.

The chain carries TRBV3-1 (or the pseudogene TRBV3-2) and TRBJ2-3, with TRBD2 matching 8 bases. The germline gives CDR1 LGHDT, CDR2 YNNKEL (reference sequence). The V and J ends lost 5 bases and 9 bases, in that order; junction bases with no gene match: 13. CDR3 length equals 15 residues. The CDR3 loop is CASSASGSGKETQYF. CDR3 nucleotide sequence: TGTGCCAGCAGCGCATCAGGTAGCGGGAAGGAGACGCAGTATTTT.

The rearrangement uses TRBV7-2 and TRBJ2-3; D is perhaps TRBD2 (5 bases). The germline V and J ends were trimmed by 3 bases and 2 bases, with 15 bases remaining between them. There are 16 residues in the CDR3. Germline V gives CDR1 SGHTA, CDR2 FQGNSA. CDR3 amino acids: CASSFPAGRDTDTQYF. As DNA, the CDR3 is TGTGCCAGCAGCTTCCCTGCGGGCCGGGACACAGATACGCAGTATTTT.

The chain links TRBV6-5 to TRBJ1-1; D not resolved. The ends were cut back, 6 bases at V and 0 bases at J, with 11 bases in the middle. CDR3 length equals 14 residues. Germline V gene data show CDR1 as MNHEY and CDR2 as SVGAGI. CDR3 nucleotide sequence: TGTGCCAGCAGAACTGATACCATGAACACTGAAGCTTTCTTT. Its protein product is CASRTDTMNTEAFF.

The chain has TRBV2 and TRBJ1-6; D gene unclear. CDR1 and CDR2 from the germline V gene are SNHLY and FYNNEI. Trimming took off 4 bases at V and 6 bases at J, with 7 bases between the two ends. This CDR3 comprises 13 residues. The CDR3 region has the DNA TGTGCCAGCAGTGCGGCGGCTAATTCACCCCTCCACTTT. Protein: CASSAAANSPLHF.

V is TRBV2 and J is TRBJ1-5; 7 bases agree with TRBD1. Germline V gene data show CDR1 as SNHLY and CDR2 as FYNNEI. V gave up 5 bases and J gave up 3 bases; unmatched junction bases: 7. The CDR3 has 15 amino acids. As DNA, the CDR3 is TGTGCCAGCAGTCGTCGACAGGGTCCCAATCAGCCCCAGCATTTT. Its protein is CASSRRQGPNQPQHF. Filled out from reference TRBV2 and TRBJ1-5, the complete variable domain reads EPEVTQTPSHQVTQMGQEVILRCVPISNHLYFYWYRQILGQKVEFLVSFYNNEISEKSEIFDDQFSVERPDGSNFTLKIRSTKLEDSAMYFCASSRRQGPNQPQHFGDGTRLSIL.

CDR3 nucleotides: TGTGCCAGCAGCCAAGACGTGGCAGGGGGCAGTGGCTACACCTTC. As protein: CASSQDVAGGSGYTF. The chain carries TRBV3-1 (or the pseudogene TRBV3-2) and TRBJ1-2, with 8 bases that match TRBD1. Germline trimming cut 0 bases from V and 7 bases from J; bases unmatched to any gene: 7. Germline V CDR1 and CDR2: LGHDT, YNNKEL (reference sequence). The CDR3 has 15 residues.

The chain links TRBV19 to TRBJ1-5, with TRBD1 as a possible D gene (6 bases). V lost 8 bases to trimming and J lost 3 bases, with 14 bases between them. The length of the CDR3 is 14 residues. Germline CDR1 is LNHDA and CDR2 is SQIVND (reference sequence). CDR3 nucleotide sequence: TGTGCCAGTGGGGGCCGGGGCTACAATCAGCCCCAGCATTTT. Translation gives CASGGRGYNQPQHF.

V and J are TRBV23-1 and TRBJ1-2; TRBD1 might be the D (6 bases). Being an ORF, TRBV23-1 has a function that is uncertain. Trimming removed 2 bases from V and 8 bases from J, with 12 bases in between. This CDR3 is 13 amino acids long. CDR3 coding DNA: TGCGCCAGCAGTCAACGGGGGGCAGACGGCTACACCTTC. Its translation is CASSQRGADGYTF.

V and J are TRBV14 and TRBJ2-1; no clear D gene. This CDR3 is 12 amino acids long. Germline V gene sequence: CDR1 SGHDN, CDR2 FVKESK. The V end was cut by 4 bases, the J end by 8 bases, with 9 bases between. DNA of the CDR3: TGTGCCAGCAGCCTCAACTTGGATGAGCAGTTCTTC. Its protein is CASSLNLDEQFF.

The V call is TRBV30, the J call TRBJ2-1, with 7 bases fitting TRBD1. Germline trimming cut 5 bases from V and 2 bases from J; bases unmatched to any gene: 9. From germline, CDR1 is GTSNPN and CDR2 SVGIG (reference sequence). The CDR3 has 15 residues. This chain's CDR3 is CAWESTGRTYNEQFF. The CDR3 nucleotides read TGTGCCTGGGAGTCGACAGGGAGAACCTACAATGAGCAGTTCTTC.